This T cell receptor (beta chain) was retrieved from a study of shared clonotypes between healthy human individuals. The repertoire was sequenced with immunoSEQ multiplex PCR; TCRdb's copy has only in-frame clones and lacks some. The table has roughly 500,000 clones, approximately 94% seen once. CDR1 is PRHDT and CDR2 is FYEKMQ in the germline V gene (reference sequence). J lost 0 bases, V lost 4 bases, and 11 bases had no gene match. The CDR3 has 17 residues. The sequencing input was naive CD4+ T cells sorted from blood. Specified subset: CD45RA+ positively selected. The receptor was isolated from a woman aged 25 to 39 in good health. The chain has TRBV13 and TRBJ1-1; TRBD1 matches 7 bases. CDR3 protein: CASSSPPDRKMNTEAFF. CDR3 coding DNA: TGTGCCAGCAGCTCCCCCCCGGACAGGAAGATGAACACTGAAGCTTTCTTT.